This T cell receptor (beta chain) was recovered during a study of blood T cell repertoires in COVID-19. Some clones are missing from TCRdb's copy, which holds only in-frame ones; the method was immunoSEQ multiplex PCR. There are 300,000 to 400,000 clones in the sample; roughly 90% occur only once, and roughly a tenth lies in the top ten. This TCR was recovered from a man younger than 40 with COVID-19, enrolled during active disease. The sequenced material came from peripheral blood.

The CDR3 sequence is CASSLTGLAGKDEQFF. The CDR3 DNA follows: TGTGCCAGCAGTTTGACTGGGCTAGCGGGTAAAGATGAGCAGTTCTTC. The rearrangement uses TRBV27 and TRBJ2-1, with 8 bases aligning to TRBD2. The CDR3 extends over 16 amino acids. The J segment lost 8 bases and the V segment lost 3 bases, leaving 12 bases of the junction unmatched. The germline CDR1 and CDR2 sequences are MNHEY and SMNVEV (reference sequence).